This T cell receptor beta chain was recorded in a study of T cells in Graves' hyperthyroidism and ophthalmopathy. The source material, RNA transcripts, was used to amplify TCR beta CDR3 regions. RT-PCR in the first round (using the HTBI primer set) targeted the TCR CDR3. In TCRdb, the multiplex PCR reads were re-called with MiXCR into one record per CDR3 protein. The sample has 450,000 to 500,000 distinct CDR3 sequences; approximately 22% are singletons. Isolation of PBMCs was performed on 10 ml fresh peripheral blood. The V end was cut by 6 bases, the J end by 1 base, with 18 bases between. This CDR3 has 15 amino acids. In germline, CDR1 is DFQATT, CDR2 SNEGSKA (reference sequence).

Specimen: blood. The TCR sequence derives from a woman aged 70 to 79 with Graves' ophthalmopathy. The chain links TRBV20-1 to TRBJ2-5; TRBD2 is a possible D gene (6 bases). Here the CDR3 reads CSAPLGAGFQETQYF. CDR3 in DNA: TGCAGTGCCCCCTTAGGAGCGGGCTTCCAAGAGACCCAGTACTTC.